The rows below give T cell receptor beta chains drawn from one sample of a study of cytotoxic CD8 clonotypes in ibrutinib-treated CLL. Profiled with immunoSEQ multiplex PCR; TCRdb holds only in-frame clones, not every one. The top ten clones hold about 3.3% of a sample with some 130,000 clones, roughly 80% of them seen once. The sample was PBMCs, taken after 24 months of ibrutinib treatment. The receptors derive from a human donor with chronic lymphocytic leukemia. CDR3s include the opening cysteine and the closing phenylalanine or tryptophan. The order of the fields is clone size, V gene, J gene, D gene, CDR3 DNA, CDR3 protein. D genes are given only for firm matches. Part of the rows lack a size; the others show once, few, many or a class for expanded clones.

-	TRBV5-1	TRBJ1-2	-	TGCGCCAGCAGCCCGCCCCTCGCTGACTATGGCTACACCTTC	CASSPPLADYGYTF
-	TRBV19	TRBJ1-5	TRBD1	TGTGCCAGTAGTATATCGACAGGGGGTCTGGTCGGCAATCAGCCCCAGCATTTT	CASSISTGGLVGNQPQHF
once	TRBV2	TRBJ2-7	-	TGTGCCAGCAGTGAGACAGGCCGCTCCTACGAGCAGTACTTC	CASSETGRSYEQYF
-	TRBV7-2	TRBJ2-3	-	TGTGCCAGCAGCTTGGCAGATACGCAGTATTTT	CASSLADTQYF
once	TRBV19	TRBJ2-2	-	TGTGCCAGTAGTCCCCCTCAGGGTTCGGATTCCGGGGAGCTGTTTTTT	CASSPPQGSDSGELFF
-	TRBV6-6	TRBJ1-6	TRBD1	TGTGCCAGCAGCCGGGACAGGGAATATAATTCACCCCTCCACTTT	CASSRDREYNSPLHF
-	TRBV7-2	TRBJ2-1	TRBD1	TGTGCCAGCAGCTTGGCAGGGGGCGGGGTAGGCAATGAGCAGTTCTTC	CASSLAGGGVGNEQFF
-	TRBV5-5	TRBJ1-3	-	TGTGCCAGCAGTAGAATCTCTGGAAACACCATATATTTT	CASSRISGNTIYF
once	TRBV28	TRBJ2-5	TRBD2	TGTGCCAGCAGTTTAGGTGGACTAGCGGGGGGGCCCGAGACCCAGTACTTC	CASSLGGLAGGPETQYF
-	TRBV7-9	TRBJ2-7	-	TGTGCCACAGGGGACGGCTCCTACGAGCAGTACTTC	CATGDGSYEQYF
-	TRBV6-6	TRBJ2-2	-	TGTGCCAGCAGTCGGACGGGAAATGGGCCCGGGGAGCTGTTTTTT	CASSRTGNGPGELFF
-	TRBV4-2	TRBJ2-1	-	TGTGCCAGCAGCCAAGAAATCTCGGGGAGCTCCTACAATGAGCAGTTCTTC	CASSQEISGSSYNEQFF
-	TRBV2	TRBJ2-3	TRBD1	TGTGCCAGCAACCGACAGGGTGTGGGCACAGATACGCAGTATTTT	CASNRQGVGTDTQYF
-	TRBV28	TRBJ2-2	-	TGTGCCAGCAGTCGGGGCTGGGGTCCCGGGGAGCTGTTTTTT	CASSRGWGPGELFF
-	TRBV7-6	TRBJ2-5	-	TGTGCCAGCAGCCTACAGACCCCACCGGAGACCCAGTACTTC	CASSLQTPPETQYF
-	TRBV9	TRBJ2-2	TRBD1	TGTGCCAGCTGTCTAGGGGGCGGAACCGGGGAGCTGTTTTTT	CASCLGGGTGELFF
-	TRBV18	TRBJ1-6	-	TGTGCCAGCTCGGCAGGGGATTCACCCCTCCACTTT	CASSAGDSPLHF
-	TRBV4-2	TRBJ2-5	TRBD2	TGTGCCAGCAGCCAACAGAGCGGGGGGGCCCGAGAGACCCAGTACTTC	CASSQQSGGARETQYF
once	TRBV5-4	TRBJ1-3	TRBD1	TGTGCCAGCAGCTCGGCACAGGGGACCTCTGGAAACACCATATATTTT	CASSSAQGTSGNTIYF
-	TRBV11-1	TRBJ2-2	TRBD1	TGTGCCAGCAGTTCCCCCGGGACAGGGTCCGGGGAGCTGTTTTTT	CASSSPGTGSGELFF
few	TRBV7-8	TRBJ2-1	-	TGTGCCAGCAGCCTAGACTCGAAACCGATCAATGAGCAGTTCTTC	CASSLDSKPINEQFF
-	TRBV30	TRBJ1-3	-	TGTGCCTGGAGTGTAACTGCCGTGACAATCAAAATTGGAAACACCATATATTTT	CAWSVTAVTIKIGNTIYF
-	TRBV5-6	TRBJ1-6	-	TGTGCCAGCAGCTTGAGGCAGGCGGTGGATTCACCCCTCCACTTT	CASSLRQAVDSPLHF
-	TRBV16	TRBJ1-2	-	TGTGCCAGCAGCCAATTTGGCAGGGCTAACTATGGCTACACCTTC	CASSQFGRANYGYTF
-	TRBV5-1	TRBJ1-1	TRBD1	TGCGCCAGCAGCTTACGACAGGGGGAGGGAGGCACTGAAGCTTTCTTT	CASSLRQGEGGTEAFF
-	TRBV7-2	TRBJ1-2	TRBD1	TGTGCCAGCAGCCCGACAGGGTCAGGCTATGGCTACACCTTC	CASSPTGSGYGYTF
-	TRBV28	TRBJ1-2	-	TGTGCCAGCAGTTTACAACATTTCTATGGCTACACCTTC	CASSLQHFYGYTF
-	TRBV29-1	TRBJ2-5	TRBD2	TGCAGCGTTGAGCAGCATAGCGGGGGGGCAGGGGAGACCCAGTACTTC	CSVEQHSGGAGETQYF
few	TRBV7-9	TRBJ1-4	-	TGTGCCAGCAGCTTAGCGGCGGCCGGGGCTAATGAAAAACTGTTTTTT	CASSLAAAGANEKLFF
once	TRBV4-2	TRBJ2-5	TRBD1	TGTGCCAGCAGCCAAGAAGGACAGGGCCAAGAGACCCAGTACTTC	CASSQEGQGQETQYF
-	TRBV27	TRBJ1-5	-	TGTGCCAGCAGTTTACTAGGCAATCAGCCCCAGCATTTT	CASSLLGNQPQHF
-	TRBV27	TRBJ2-3	-	TGTGCCAGCAGTCCCCTCCTCGGCGCAGATACGCAGTATTTT	CASSPLLGADTQYF
few	TRBV9	TRBJ1-2	-	TGTGCCAGCAGCCCCCGACCCACGAACTATGGCTACACCTTC	CASSPRPTNYGYTF